The 18 T cell receptor beta chains presented below share a single source sample, sequenced in a study of human T cells and chemical hapten exposure. Time point reported: patch test 3, about 24 weeks after DPC sensitization. Treatment in this sample: therapeutic diphenylcyclopropenone sensitization with weekly scalp DPC. One entry per CDR3 protein results from TCRdb running MiXCR on the RACE reads. The sample holds over 100,000 distinct CDR3 sequences, around 11% seen once. This specimen consisted of whole blood, obtained in connection with sensitization to the hapten diphenylcyclopropenone (DPC). Source of these receptors: a woman between 45 and 65 years old with alopecia areata. Some clones in this sample may be carry-over from other donors' samples.

This clonotype was seen a few times. The chain has TRBV12-3 or TRBV12-4 and TRBJ1-1; D remains ambiguous. The V gene lost 7 bases and the J gene lost 6 bases, with 15 bases spanning the gap. The length of the CDR3 is 13 residues. CDR3 sequence reads: CASMAGKSAEAFF. The DNA for the CDR3 is TGTGCCAGCATGGCAGGAAAATCCGCTGAAGCTTTCTTT.

As to this clonotype: This may arise from a read error, as a much more abundant clone is one base away. The chain employs TRBV9 and TRBJ2-7; unclear D gene. V dropped 1 base and J dropped 1 base, with 12 bases sitting between them. The CDR3 runs to 15 residues. Germline V CDR1 and CDR2: SGDLS, YYNGEE. The CDR3, as DNA: TGTGCCAGCAGCGTAAGAGCTCCGGCATCCTACGAGCAGTACTTC. Translating gives CASSVRAPASYEQYF.

The V and J genes are TRBV10-1 and TRBJ2-7; D not resolved. This CDR3 spans 12 amino acids. Between the trimmed V and J ends, which lost 3 bases and 5 bases, there was a span of 8 bases. CDR1 WNHNN and CDR2 SYGVQD come from the germline V gene (reference sequence). DNA for the CDR3: TGCGCCAGCAGTGAAAATGGGAACGAGCAGTACTTC. This codes for CASSENGNEQYF.

This clonotype was counted many times. The chain combines TRBV28 with TRBJ2-7; TRBD2 matches at 9 bases. Looked up from germline, CDR1 is MDHEN and CDR2 is SYDVKM. J was trimmed by 2 bases and V by 7 bases; bases with no gene match: 12. The CDR3 length is 16 residues. CDR3 sequence (DNA): TGTGCCAGCACCTTAGGCGGGGGGGGTTCCGCCTACGAGCAGTACTTC. Translated: CASTLGGGGSAYEQYF.

This sequence joins TRBV10-3 and TRBJ1-1; perhaps TRBD1 as D (5 bases). Trimming left V 8 bases short and J 0 bases short, with 10 bases between. There are 13 residues in the CDR3. Germline V gene lookup returns CDR1 ENHRY and CDR2 SYGVKD. CDR3 loop: CAILRGLNTEAFF. In DNA form, the CDR3 reads TGTGCCATCTTGAGGGGCCTGAACACTGAAGCTTTCTTT.

In this sample, this clonotype turned up a few times. V is TRBV2 and J is TRBJ2-7; perhaps D is TRBD1 or TRBD2 (5 bases each). The germline gives CDR1 SNHLY, CDR2 FYNNEI. V shed 9 bases and J shed 5 bases, with 14 bases lying between them. The CDR3 sequence is 12 residues long. DNA of the CDR3: TGTGCCAGGGGACGGCTAAACAACGAGCAGTACTTC. Translation gives CARGRLNNEQYF.

This clonotype was seen more than once but under ten times. The V gene is TRBV10-3, the J gene TRBJ1-2; the D gene is possibly TRBD1 (6 bases). V lost 10 bases to trimming and J lost 2 bases, with 17 bases between them. Germline lookup yields CDR1 ENHRY and CDR2 SYGVKD. The CDR3 sequence is 14 residues long. This CDR3 is CANRDTSTNYGYTF. CDR3 DNA: TGTGCCAACCGGGACACCTCTACGAACTATGGCTACACCTTC.

This sequence joins TRBV5-1 and TRBJ2-7; 9 positions agree with TRBD2. Germline CDR1 and CDR2: SGHRS and YFSETQ. Trimming took 4 bases from V and 0 from J; bases not matched to a gene: 8. This CDR3 spans 16 amino acids. CDR3 amino acids: CASSARSGGLSYEQYF. CDR3 bases: TGCGCCAGCAGCGCCCGTAGCGGGGGCCTCTCCTACGAGCAGTACTTC.

The gene calls are TRBV12-3 or TRBV12-4 and TRBJ1-1; no reliable D call. The CDR3 length is 14 residues. V was clipped by 4 bases and J by 7 bases, with 16 bases between them. CDR3 amino acids: CASSSVAFPNEAFF. The CDR3 DNA is TGTGCCAGCAGTTCGGTAGCTTTCCCCAATGAAGCTTTCTTT.

This CDR3 reads CAISETGPDTQYF. The CDR3 nucleotides read TGTGCCATCAGTGAGACAGGGCCAGATACGCAGTATTTT. The chain combines TRBV10-3 with TRBJ2-3, with D perhaps TRBD1 (6 bases). The ends were cut back, 2 bases at V and 4 bases at J, with 7 bases in the middle. This CDR3 is 13 amino acids long. The germline CDR1 and CDR2 sequences are ENHRY and SYGVKD.

J is TRBJ2-1 and V is TRBV5-1, with 8 bases that match TRBD2. The germline CDR1 and CDR2 sequences are SGHRS and YFSETQ. With 4 bases clipped from V and 5 bases from J, the junction kept 11 bases outside the gene matches. This CDR3 has 16 amino acids. The CDR3 loop is CASSAPPYSGNNEQFF. The CDR3 DNA follows: TGCGCCAGCAGCGCTCCGCCTTATAGCGGGAACAATGAGCAGTTCTTC. Full variable domain (remainder filled in from reference TRBV5-1 and TRBJ2-1): KAGVTQTPRYLIKTRGQQVTLSCSPISGHRSVSWYQQTPGQGLQFLFEYFSETQRNKGNFPGRFSGRQFSNSRSEMNVSTLELGDSALYLCASSAPPYSGNNEQFFGPGTRLTVL.

In its sample, this clonotype was seen many times. The chain joins TRBV29-1 to TRBJ2-2; 8 bases fit TRBD2. Germline CDR1 is SQVTM and CDR2 is ANQGSEA. This CDR3 has 14 residues. V lost 4 bases, J lost 5 bases, and 6 bases stayed unmatched. The CDR3 DNA reads as TGCAGCGTTGTTGCGGGGGGAGGAACCGGGGAGCTGTTTTTT. It codes for CSVVAGGGTGELFF.

This clonotype was detected many times. V is TRBV29-1 and J is TRBJ1-1; tentatively, D is TRBD1 (5 bases). V lost 5 bases to trimming and J lost 1 base, with 8 bases between them. The CDR3 is 12 amino acids. The germline CDR1 and CDR2 sequences are SQVTM and ANQGSEA. CDR3 protein: CSVRQQNTEAFF. In DNA, the CDR3 is TGCAGCGTTCGACAGCAGAACACTGAAGCTTTCTTT.

Here the CDR3 reads CASSSRGLATDTQYF. The CDR3 DNA reads TGTGCCAGCAGTTCCCGAGGACTAGCGACAGATACGCAGTATTTT. V is TRBV12-3 or TRBV12-4 and J is TRBJ2-3; 9 bases fit TRBD2. This CDR3 has 15 amino acids. V was pared by 4 bases and J by 3 bases, with 5 bases of the junction left unmatched.

This chain uses TRBV4-1 with TRBJ2-7, with a tentative D call TRBD2 (7 bases). Trimming removed 1 base at V and 5 bases at J, with 15 bases between. The length of the CDR3 is 15 residues. Germline loops: CDR1 MGHRA, CDR2 YSYEKL. Written as DNA, the CDR3 is TGCGCCAGCAGCCAAGTAAGAGGGGGGGCTGACGAGCAGTACTTC. It yields the protein CASSQVRGGADEQYF.

This chain joins TRBV27 and TRBJ2-4; TRBD2 is a possible D gene (7 bases). Trimming removed 5 bases at V and 11 bases at J, with 22 bases between. The CDR3 is 15 residues long. Germline CDR1 reads MNHEY; CDR2 reads SMNVEV (reference sequence). The CDR3 loop is CASSRGRGAKQVQYF. The CDR3 region has the DNA TGTGCCAGCAGTCGCGGTCGGGGGGCGAAGCAGGTTCAGTACTTC.

This chain joins TRBV12-3 or TRBV12-4 and TRBJ2-5; D might be TRBD2 (5 bases). With 6 bases removed from V and 5 bases from J, the gap between germline ends came to 13 bases. The CDR3 sequence is 13 residues long. The CDR3: CASSPQRPETQYF. CDR3 in DNA: TGTGCCAGCAGCCCCCAGCGGCCCGAGACCCAGTACTTC.

The genes are TRBV10-3 and TRBJ1-1, with 7 bases aligning to TRBD1. CDR1 is ENHRY, CDR2 SYGVKD, per germline. Unmatched junction bases numbered 3, after V lost 6 bases and J lost 8 bases. The CDR3 spans 11 residues. CDR3 residues: CAIRETGEAFF. Here the CDR3 DNA reads TGTGCCATCAGGGAGACAGGGGAAGCTTTCTTT.